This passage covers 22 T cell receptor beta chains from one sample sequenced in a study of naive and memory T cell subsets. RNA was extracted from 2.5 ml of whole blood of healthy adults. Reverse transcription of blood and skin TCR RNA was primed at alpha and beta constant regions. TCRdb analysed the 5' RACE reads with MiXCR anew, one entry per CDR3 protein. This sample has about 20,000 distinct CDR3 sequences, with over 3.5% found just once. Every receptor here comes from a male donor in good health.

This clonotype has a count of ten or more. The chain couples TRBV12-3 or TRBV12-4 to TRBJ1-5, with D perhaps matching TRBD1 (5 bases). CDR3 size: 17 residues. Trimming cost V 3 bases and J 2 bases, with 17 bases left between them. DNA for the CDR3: TGTGCCAGCAGTTTCGGGACCCTAGCGGAAGGCAATCAGCCCCAGCATTTT. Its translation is CASSFGTLAEGNQPQHF.

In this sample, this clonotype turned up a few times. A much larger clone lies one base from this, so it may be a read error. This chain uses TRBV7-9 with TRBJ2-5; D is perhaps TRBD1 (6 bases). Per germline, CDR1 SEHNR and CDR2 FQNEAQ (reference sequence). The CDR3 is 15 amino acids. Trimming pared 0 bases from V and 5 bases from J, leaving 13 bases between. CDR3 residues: CASSLAIGGSETQYF. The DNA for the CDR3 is TGTGCCAGCAGCTTAGCGATTGGGGGCAGCGAGACCCAGTACTTC.

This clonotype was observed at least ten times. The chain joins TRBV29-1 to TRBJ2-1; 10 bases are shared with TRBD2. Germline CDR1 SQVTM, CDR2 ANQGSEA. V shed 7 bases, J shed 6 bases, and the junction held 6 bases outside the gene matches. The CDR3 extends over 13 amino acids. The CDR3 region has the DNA TGCAGCGGGCTAGCGGGAGTTACCAATGAGCAGTTCTTC. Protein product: CSGLAGVTNEQFF.

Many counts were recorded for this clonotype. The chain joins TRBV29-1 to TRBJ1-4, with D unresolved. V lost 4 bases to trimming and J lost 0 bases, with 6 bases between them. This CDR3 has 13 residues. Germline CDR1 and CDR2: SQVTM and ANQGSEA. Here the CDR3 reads CSVVGSTNEKLFF. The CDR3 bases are TGCAGCGTTGTCGGATCAACTAATGAAAAACTGTTTTTT.

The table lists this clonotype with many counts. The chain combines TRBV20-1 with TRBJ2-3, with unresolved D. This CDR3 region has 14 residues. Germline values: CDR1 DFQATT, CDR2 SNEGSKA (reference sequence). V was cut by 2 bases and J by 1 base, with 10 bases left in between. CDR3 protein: CSARPVSGTDTQYF. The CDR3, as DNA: TGCAGTGCTAGACCGGTGAGCGGCACAGATACGCAGTATTTT.

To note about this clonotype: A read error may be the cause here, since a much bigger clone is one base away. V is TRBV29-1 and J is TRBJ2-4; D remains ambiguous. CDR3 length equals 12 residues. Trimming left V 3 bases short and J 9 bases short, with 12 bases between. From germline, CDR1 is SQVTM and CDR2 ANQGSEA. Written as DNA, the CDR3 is TGCAGCGTTGATGGCGGCGAAACCATTCAGTACTTC. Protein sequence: CSVDGGETIQYF. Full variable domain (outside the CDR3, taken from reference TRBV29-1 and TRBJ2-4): SAVISQKPSRDICQRGTSLTIQCQVDSQVTMMFWYRQQPGQSLTLIATANQGSEATYESGFVIDKFPISRPNLTFSTLTVSNMSPEDSSIYLCSVDGGETIQYFGAGTRLSVL.

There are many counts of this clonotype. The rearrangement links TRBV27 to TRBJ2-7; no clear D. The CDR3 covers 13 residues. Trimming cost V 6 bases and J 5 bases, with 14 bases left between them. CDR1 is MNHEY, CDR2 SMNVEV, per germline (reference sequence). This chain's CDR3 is CASSPGELDEQYF. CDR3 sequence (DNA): TGTGCCAGCAGCCCAGGCGAGCTTGACGAGCAGTACTTC.

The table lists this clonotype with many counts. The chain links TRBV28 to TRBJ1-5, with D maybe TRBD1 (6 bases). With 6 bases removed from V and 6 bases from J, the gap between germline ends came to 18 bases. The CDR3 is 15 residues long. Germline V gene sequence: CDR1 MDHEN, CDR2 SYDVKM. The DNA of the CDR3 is TGTGCCAGCAGCTCGACAGGTAGCGTTAGTCAGCCCCAGCATTTT. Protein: CASSSTGSVSQPQHF. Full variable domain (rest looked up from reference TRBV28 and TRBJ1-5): DVKVTQSSRYLVKRTGEKVFLECVQDMDHENMFWYRQDPGLGLRLIYFSYDVKMKEKGDIPEGYSVSREKKERFSLILESASTNQTSMYLCASSSTGSVSQPQHFGDGTRLSIL.

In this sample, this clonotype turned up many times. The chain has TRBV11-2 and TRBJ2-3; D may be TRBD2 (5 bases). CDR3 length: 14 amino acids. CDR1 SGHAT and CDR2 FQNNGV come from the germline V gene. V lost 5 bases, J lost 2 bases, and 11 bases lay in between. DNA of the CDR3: TGTGCCAGCAGCCGAGCGGAAGCCACAGATACGCAGTATTTT. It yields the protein CASSRAEATDTQYF.

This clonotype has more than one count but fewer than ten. The CDR3 bases are TGTGCCAGCAGCTTAATGTCCTACAATGAGCAGTTCTTC. Its translation: CASSLMSYNEQFF. V is TRBV7-3 and J is TRBJ2-1; D call uncertain. V was shortened by 1 base and J by 1 base, with 2 bases between the two germline ends. The length of the CDR3 is 13 residues. Germline V gene data show CDR1 as SGHTA and CDR2 as FQGTGA.

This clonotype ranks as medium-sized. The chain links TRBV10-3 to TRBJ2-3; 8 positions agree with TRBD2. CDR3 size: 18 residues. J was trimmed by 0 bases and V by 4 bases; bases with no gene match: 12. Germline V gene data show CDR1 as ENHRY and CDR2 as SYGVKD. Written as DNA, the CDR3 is TGTGCCATCAGTGCGTCCTTAGCGGGGAAGACTAGCACAGATACGCAGTATTTT. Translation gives CAISASLAGKTSTDTQYF.

CDR3 in amino acids: CASSARGQGTSGANVLTF. The DNA for the CDR3 is TGTGCCAGCAGTGCCCGGGGACAGGGTACCTCTGGGGCCAACGTCCTGACTTTC. The chain is built from TRBV12-3 or TRBV12-4 and TRBJ2-6; 9 nucleotides line up with TRBD1. Losses at the gene ends were 5 bases for V and 0 bases for J; bases not matched to a gene: 8. The CDR3 has 18 residues.

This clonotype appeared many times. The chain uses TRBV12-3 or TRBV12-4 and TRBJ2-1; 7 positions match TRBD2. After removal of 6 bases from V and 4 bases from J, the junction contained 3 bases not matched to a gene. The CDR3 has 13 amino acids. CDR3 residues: CASSWEGYNEQFF. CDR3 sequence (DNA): TGTGCCAGCAGCTGGGAGGGGTACAATGAGCAGTTCTTC.

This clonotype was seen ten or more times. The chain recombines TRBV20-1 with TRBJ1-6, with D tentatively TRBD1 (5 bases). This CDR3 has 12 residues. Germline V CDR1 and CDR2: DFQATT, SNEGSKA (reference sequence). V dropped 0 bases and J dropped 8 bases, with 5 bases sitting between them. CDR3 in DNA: TGCAGTGCTAGAGAGGGGGATTCACCCCTCCACTTT. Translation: CSAREGDSPLHF.

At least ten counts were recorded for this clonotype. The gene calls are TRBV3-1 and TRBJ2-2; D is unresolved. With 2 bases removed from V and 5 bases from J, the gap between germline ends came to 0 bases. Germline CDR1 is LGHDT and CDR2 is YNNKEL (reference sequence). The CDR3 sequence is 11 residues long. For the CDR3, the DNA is TGTGCCAGCAGCCAAACCGGGGAGCTGTTTTTT. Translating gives CASSQTGELFF.

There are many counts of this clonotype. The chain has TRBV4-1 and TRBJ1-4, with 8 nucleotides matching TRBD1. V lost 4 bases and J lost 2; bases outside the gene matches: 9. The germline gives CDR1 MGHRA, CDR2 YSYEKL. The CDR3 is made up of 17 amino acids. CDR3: CASSLTGAGTTNEKLFF. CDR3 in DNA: TGCGCCAGCAGCCTGACAGGGGCGGGCACGACTAATGAAAAACTGTTTTTT.

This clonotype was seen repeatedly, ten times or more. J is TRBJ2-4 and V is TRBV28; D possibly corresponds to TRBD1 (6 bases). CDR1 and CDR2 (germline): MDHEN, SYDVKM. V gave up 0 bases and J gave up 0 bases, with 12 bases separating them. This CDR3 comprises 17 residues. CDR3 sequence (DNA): TGTGCCAGCAGTTTATGGGACAGATTTTTAGCCAAAAACATTCAGTACTTC. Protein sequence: CASSLWDRFLAKNIQYF.

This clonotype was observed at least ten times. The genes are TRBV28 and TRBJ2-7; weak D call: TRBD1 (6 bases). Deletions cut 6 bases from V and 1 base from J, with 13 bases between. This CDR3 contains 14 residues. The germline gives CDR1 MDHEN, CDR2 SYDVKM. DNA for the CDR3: TGTGCCAGCAGCCGCCGGGACACATCCTACGAGCAGTACTTC. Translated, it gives CASSRRDTSYEQYF.

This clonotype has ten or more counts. CDR3 loop: CASSLIASQPQHF. In DNA, the CDR3 is TGTGCCAGCAGTTTAATCGCGAGTCAGCCCCAGCATTTT. The chain couples TRBV28 to TRBJ1-5; D is unclear. The CDR3 runs to 13 residues. The germline V gene encodes CDR1 MDHEN and CDR2 SYDVKM. With 2 bases removed from V and 6 bases from J, the gap between germline ends came to 8 bases. Full variable domain (missing parts from reference TRBV28 and TRBJ1-5): DVKVTQSSRYLVKRTGEKVFLECVQDMDHENMFWYRQDPGLGLRLIYFSYDVKMKEKGDIPEGYSVSREKKERFSLILESASTNQTSMYLCASSLIASQPQHFGDGTRLSIL.

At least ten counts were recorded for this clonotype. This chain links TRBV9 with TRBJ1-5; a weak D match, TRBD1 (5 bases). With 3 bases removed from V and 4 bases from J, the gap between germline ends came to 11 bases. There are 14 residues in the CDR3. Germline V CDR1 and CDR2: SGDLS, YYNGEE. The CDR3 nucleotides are TGTGCCAGCAGCGCAGGGACGGTTAATCAGCCCCAGCATTTT. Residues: CASSAGTVNQPQHF. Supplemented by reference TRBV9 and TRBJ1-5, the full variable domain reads DSGVTQTPKHLITATGQRVTLRCSPRSGDLSVYWYQQSLDQGLQFLIQYYNGEERAKGNILERFSAQQFPDLHSELNLSSLELGDSALYFCASSAGTVNQPQHFGDGTRLSIL.

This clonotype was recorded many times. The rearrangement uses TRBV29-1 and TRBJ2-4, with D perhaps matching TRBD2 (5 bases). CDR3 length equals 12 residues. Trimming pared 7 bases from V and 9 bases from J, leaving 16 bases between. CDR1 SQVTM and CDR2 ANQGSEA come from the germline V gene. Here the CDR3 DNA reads TGCAGCGCCTTTACGATGGCGGGCATTCAGTACTTC. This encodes CSAFTMAGIQYF.

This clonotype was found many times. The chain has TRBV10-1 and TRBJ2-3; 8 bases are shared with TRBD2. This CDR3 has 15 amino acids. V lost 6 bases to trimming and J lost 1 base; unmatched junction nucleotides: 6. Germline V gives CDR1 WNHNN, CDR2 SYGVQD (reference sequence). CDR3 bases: TGCGCCAGCAGCCGAGCGGGAGAGCGCACAGATACGCAGTATTTT. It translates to CASSRAGERTDTQYF.